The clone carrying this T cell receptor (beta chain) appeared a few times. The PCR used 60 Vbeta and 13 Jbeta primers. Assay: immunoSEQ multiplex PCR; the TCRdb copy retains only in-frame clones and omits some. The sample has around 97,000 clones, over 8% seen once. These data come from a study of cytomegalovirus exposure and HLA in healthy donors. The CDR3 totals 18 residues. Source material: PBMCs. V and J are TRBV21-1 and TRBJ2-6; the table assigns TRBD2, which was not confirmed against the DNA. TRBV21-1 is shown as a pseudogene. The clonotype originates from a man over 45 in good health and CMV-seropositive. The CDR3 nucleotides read TGTGCCAGCAGCAAAGAACTAGCGGGATCGTCTGGGGCCAACGTCCTGACTTTC. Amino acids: CASSKELAGSSGANVLTF.